A single sample is the source of the 30 T cell receptor beta chains below, sequenced in a study of TIL therapy for anti-PD-1-resistant metastatic lung cancer. Sequencing used immunoSEQ v3. Clones were sequenced by immunoSEQ multiplex PCR, and TCRdb holds only the in-frame ones, with some missing. The sample shows about 100,000 clones, about three fifths of them seen only once. The time point is: pre-treatment sample, taken before nivolumab and TIL therapy. Most excised metastases sampled were pleural nodules or supraclavicular lymph nodes. The material was tumor tissue, obtained at baseline. These TCRs come from a person aged 25-79 years with non-small cell lung cancer.

The chain joins TRBV5-1 to TRBJ2-1; 7 nucleotides line up with TRBD1. The CDR3 runs to 17 residues. Germline trimming cut 1 base from V and 1 base from J; bases unmatched to any gene: 8. Germline-derived CDR1 and CDR2 are SGHRS and YFSETQ. The CDR3 region is CASSLRPGGESYNEQFF. CDR3 sequence (DNA): TGCGCCAGCAGCTTGAGGCCAGGGGGAGAATCCTACAATGAGCAGTTCTTC.

This chain links TRBV18 with TRBJ1-3; 11 bases line up with TRBD1. The trim removed 3 bases at V and 2 bases at J, leaving 9 bases unmatched. Looked up from germline, CDR1 is KGHSH and CDR2 is LQKENI. The CDR3 consists of 18 residues. The CDR3 nucleotides read TGTGCCAGCTCACCGAATGACCCGGGACAGGGGGCTGGAAACACCATATATTTT. Protein: CASSPNDPGQGAGNTIYF. The full variable domain, rest sourced from reference TRBV18 and TRBJ1-3, is NAGVMQNPRHLVRRRGQEARLRCSPMKGHSHVYWYRQLPEEGLKFMVYLQKENIIDESGMPKERFSAEFPKEGPSILRIQQVVRGDSAAYFCASSPNDPGQGAGNTIYFGEGSWLTVV.

The chain uses TRBV9 and TRBJ2-7, with 12 bases lining up with TRBD2. The CDR3 totals 17 residues. The J segment lost 7 bases and the V segment lost 3 bases, leaving 14 bases of the junction unmatched. Germline V gives CDR1 SGDLS, CDR2 YYNGEE. The CDR3 here is CASSGTSGKGGRDEQYF. The CDR3 DNA is TGTGCCAGCAGCGGGACTAGCGGGAAAGGGGGCCGGGATGAGCAGTACTTC. Drawing the rest from reference TRBV9 and TRBJ2-7, the complete variable domain is DSGVTQTPKHLITATGQRVTLRCSPRSGDLSVYWYQQSLDQGLQFLIQYYNGEERAKGNILERFSAQQFPDLHSELNLSSLELGDSALYFCASSGTSGKGGRDEQYFGPGTRLTVT.

Points on this clone: Mismatch with germline at one junction end may stem from a read error. The chain uses TRBV7-7 and TRBJ2-2; no definite D call. The CDR3 covers 14 residues. Germline lookup yields CDR1 SSHAT and CDR2 FNYEAQ (reference sequence). The CDR3 sequence: CASSLGTNTGELFF. CDR3 nucleotides: TGTGCTAGCAGCTTAGGTACGAACACCGGGGAGCTGTTTTTT.

The chain employs TRBV18 and TRBJ1-2, with 11 bases lining up with TRBD1. The CDR3 consists of 14 residues. Germline V gives CDR1 KGHSH, CDR2 LQKENI. Unmatched junction bases numbered 5, after V lost 3 bases and J lost 8 bases. CDR3 nucleotides: TGTGCCAGCTCACCTCTGGGACAGGGGGACGGCTACACCTTC. Its translation: CASSPLGQGDGYTF.

A few counts support this clone. The chain employs TRBV7-2 and TRBJ2-4; D might be TRBD1 (5 bases). Deletions cut 2 bases from V and 0 bases from J, with 14 bases between. The germline CDR1 and CDR2 sequences are SGHTA and FQGNSA. The CDR3 has 17 amino acids. CDR3 DNA: TGTGCCAGCAGCTTACGAAGGACACCCATAGCCAAAAACATTCAGTACTTC. This sequence encodes CASSLRRTPIAKNIQYF.

This clone showed up just once. V is TRBV11-2 and J is TRBJ2-7; no clear D gene. The CDR3 totals 11 residues. CDR1 is SGHAT and CDR2 is FQNNGV in the germline V gene. The V and J ends lost 5 bases and 1 base respectively, with 3 bases between them. The CDR3 spells CASSGSYEQYF. Written as DNA, the CDR3 is TGTGCCAGCAGCGGGTCCTACGAGCAGTACTTC. The full variable domain, completed using reference TRBV11-2 and TRBJ2-7, is EAGVAQSPRYKIIEKRQSVAFWCNPISGHATLYWYQQILGQGPKLLIQFQNNGVVDDSQLPKDRFSAERLKGVDSTLKIQPAKLEDSAVYLCASSGSYEQYFGPGTRLTVT.

This chain joins TRBV6-5 and TRBJ2-3; D tentatively reads TRBD1 or TRBD2 (5 bases each). V was trimmed by 1 base and J by 0 bases, leaving 8 bases between them. The germline CDR1 and CDR2 sequences are MNHEY and SVGAGI. The CDR3 contains 15 residues. The CDR3 DNA is TGTGCCAGCAGTTACTGGGGCGGGAGCACAGATACGCAGTATTTT. Its translation: CASSYWGGSTDTQYF.

The CDR3 reads CASSQTGARETEAFF. Here the CDR3 DNA reads TGCGCCAGCAGCCAAACGGGCGCCCGTGAGACTGAAGCTTTCTTT. The rearrangement joins TRBV4-3 to TRBJ1-1, with D hard to call. Trimming removed 2 bases at V and 5 bases at J, with 15 bases between. The CDR3 has 15 residues. Germline CDR1 and CDR2: LGHNA and YSLEER.

The genes are TRBV19 and TRBJ2-5; unclear D gene. The CDR3 consists of 13 residues. The V gene's germline CDR1 is LNHDA and CDR2 SQIVND (reference sequence). The germline V and J ends were trimmed by 4 bases and 1 base, with 7 bases remaining between them. CDR3 region: CASSTEAQETQYF. The CDR3 coding sequence is TGTGCCAGTAGTACAGAAGCCCAAGAGACCCAGTACTTC.

The gene calls are TRBV4-3 and TRBJ1-2; a weak D match, TRBD1 (6 bases). CDR3 size: 14 residues. The V end was cut by 0 bases, the J end by 5 bases, with 10 bases between. Germline V CDR1 and CDR2: LGHNA, YSLEER. Written as DNA, the CDR3 is TGCGCCAGCAGCCAAGAAAGGGGGAAATATGGCTACACCTTC. Residues: CASSQERGKYGYTF.

V and J are TRBV7-2 and TRBJ2-1; 13 positions agree with TRBD2. Germline V lookup: CDR1 SGHTA, CDR2 FQGNSA. The V and J ends lost 4 bases and 3 bases, in that order; junction bases with no gene match: 3. CDR3 length equals 16 residues. CDR3 loop: CASSSRTSGSYNEQFF. In DNA form, the CDR3 reads TGTGCCAGCAGCTCCAGGACTAGCGGGAGCTACAATGAGCAGTTCTTC.

The rearrangement links TRBV5-1 to TRBJ2-1, with D perhaps TRBD2 (5 bases). Trimming left V 4 bases short and J 0 bases short, with 11 bases between. Germline-derived CDR1 and CDR2 are SGHRS and YFSETQ. The CDR3 runs to 15 residues. The CDR3 region has the DNA TGCGCCAGCAGCCAAACAAGCGGCTCCTACAATGAGCAGTTCTTC. Translated: CASSQTSGSYNEQFF.

J is TRBJ2-7 and V is TRBV12-5, with 7 nucleotides matching TRBD2. Germline CDR1 LGHNT, CDR2 FRNRAP. With V trimmed by 4 bases and J by 2 bases, 11 bases remained unmatched. The CDR3 is 16 amino acids. The CDR3 coding sequence is TGTGCTAGTGGTTCCTCCCTCGAGCGGGGACCCTACGAGCAGTACTTC. Its protein product is CASGSSLERGPYEQYF. The variable domain in full, completed from reference TRBV12-5 and TRBJ2-7, reads DARVTQTPRHKVTEMGQEVTMRCQPILGHNTVFWYRQTMMQGLELLAYFRNRAPLDDSGMPKDRFSAEMPDATLATLKIQPSEPRDSAVYFCASGSSLERGPYEQYFGPGTRLTVT.

The chain recombines TRBV9 with TRBJ2-3; D remains ambiguous. Germline V gene lookup returns CDR1 SGDLS and CDR2 YYNGEE. The V and J ends lost 6 bases and 2 bases respectively, with 10 bases between them. The CDR3 loop spans 13 amino acids. In nucleotides, the CDR3 is TGTGCCAGCAAGGCTGGTATCACAGATACGCAGTATTTT. It codes for CASKAGITDTQYF. The variable domain in full, with the rest retrieved from reference TRBV9 and TRBJ2-3, is DSGVTQTPKHLITATGQRVTLRCSPRSGDLSVYWYQQSLDQGLQFLIQYYNGEERAKGNILERFSAQQFPDLHSELNLSSLELGDSALYFCASKAGITDTQYFGPGTRLTVL.

V and J are TRBV6-6 and TRBJ2-2; D perhaps matches TRBD1 (6 bases). The CDR3 consists of 15 residues. V was trimmed by 4 bases and J by 3 bases, leaving 12 bases between them. Germline-derived CDR1 and CDR2 are MNHNY and SVGAGI (reference sequence). The CDR3: CASSSVDRYTGELFF. CDR3 in DNA: TGTGCCAGCAGTTCCGTGGACAGATACACCGGGGAGCTGTTTTTT.

The chain has TRBV6-2 or TRBV6-3 and TRBJ2-3; TRBD2 matches 9 bases. This CDR3 has 15 amino acids. Germline CDR1 MNHEY, CDR2 SVGEGT. V shed 3 bases, J shed 7 bases, and the junction held 8 bases outside the gene matches. CDR3 in amino acids: CASSYIRTSDYTQYF. The CDR3, as DNA: TGTGCCAGCAGTTATATTCGGACTAGCGACTATACGCAGTATTTT.

This clone was observed many times. V and J are TRBV13 and TRBJ2-7; 11 bases line up with TRBD2. CDR1 and CDR2 (germline): PRHDT, FYEKMQ (reference sequence). The CDR3 is 15 residues long. V gave up 5 bases and J gave up 4 bases; unmatched junction bases: 7. The CDR3 protein is CASSSSGRAKYEQYF. The CDR3 DNA sequence: TGTGCCAGCAGCAGTAGCGGGAGGGCCAAGTACGAGCAGTACTTC.

The V and J genes are TRBV18 and TRBJ2-7; a possible D gene is TRBD1 (6 bases). Germline lookup yields CDR1 KGHSH and CDR2 LQKENI. The V gene lost 2 bases and the J gene lost 5 bases, with 25 bases spanning the gap. This CDR3 is 18 amino acids long. CDR3 amino acids: CASSPFPSVGQGKDEQYF. The CDR3 region has the DNA TGTGCCAGCTCACCATTCCCGTCGGTTGGGCAGGGGAAGGACGAGCAGTACTTC.

Worth noting for this clone: Distinct nucleotide sequences in the sample also encode this CDR3. The chain recombines TRBV11-3 with TRBJ2-7, with 7 bases lining up with TRBD1. J gave up 3 bases and V 5 bases, and 4 bases lay outside the gene matches. From germline, CDR1 is SGHNT and CDR2 YENEEA. This CDR3 is 13 amino acids long. DNA of the CDR3: TGTGCCAGCAGCCGACAGGGCGGCTACGAGCAGTACTTC. Protein sequence: CASSRQGGYEQYF.

CDR3 in DNA: TGTGCCAGCTCACCATCCACGGGCCTGATAGGCACAGATACGCAGTATTTT. As protein: CASSPSTGLIGTDTQYF. The V call is TRBV18, the J call TRBJ2-3; D is undetermined. From germline, CDR1 is KGHSH and CDR2 LQKENI. V was cut by 2 bases and J by 1 base, with 16 bases left in between. This CDR3 has 17 amino acids.

J is TRBJ1-6 and V is TRBV7-3; 7 nucleotides match TRBD1. Germline loops: CDR1 SGHTA, CDR2 FQGTGA. J was trimmed by 10 bases and V by 0 bases; bases with no gene match: 9. CDR3 length equals 16 residues. In DNA form, the CDR3 reads TGTGCCAGCAGCTTAACGGGTCGAGGGGGCGAGTCACCCCTCCACTTT. Translating it yields CASSLTGRGGESPLHF.

Worth noting for this clone: A junction end diverges from the germline sequence, so it may reflect a read error. The rearrangement uses TRBV19 and TRBJ1-6; TRBD1 aligns across 10 bases. The CDR3 has 19 amino acids. Germline V CDR1 and CDR2: LNHDA, SQIVND (reference sequence). CDR3 DNA sequence: TGTGCCAGCAGTACTCATGGACAGGGGGTGACCTCCTATAATTCACCCCTCCACTTT. Amino acid sequence: CASSTHGQGVTSYNSPLHF. The whole variable domain, remainder taken from reference TRBV19 and TRBJ1-6, is DGGITQSPKYLFRKEGQNVTLSCEQNLNHDAMYWYRQDPGQGLRLIYYSQIVNDFQKGDIAEGYSVSREKKESFPLTVTSAQKNPTAFYLCASSTHGQGVTSYNSPLHFGNGTRLTVT.

The table lists this clone with a few counts. V gene TRBV4-1 combines with J gene TRBJ1-2; D is possibly TRBD1 (6 bases). CDR1 MGHRA and CDR2 YSYEKL come from the germline V gene. CDR3 size: 17 residues. Trimming stripped 4 bases from V and 1 base from J, with 19 bases between. The CDR3 DNA reads TGCGCCAGCAGCCGAATAGGGGGTGGGGCTCTTAACTATGGCTACACCTTC. Encoded protein: CASSRIGGGALNYGYTF.

The V gene is TRBV4-2, the J gene TRBJ1-6, with D uncertain. This CDR3 has 15 residues. The V end lost 0 bases, the J end lost 11 bases, and 14 bases lay between the germline ends. Per germline, CDR1 LGHNA and CDR2 YNFKEQ. CDR3 amino acids: CASSQESTASAPLHF. The CDR3 DNA reads TGTGCCAGCAGCCAAGAGAGCACTGCCAGCGCACCCCTCCACTTT.

The chain combines TRBV28 with TRBJ1-2; possibly TRBD1 for D (6 bases). Deletions cut 6 bases from V and 4 bases from J, with 12 bases between. This CDR3 has 13 residues. Germline V gene data show CDR1 as MDHEN and CDR2 as SYDVKM. CDR3 bases: TGTGCCAGCAGCCCGACAGGCCGCTATGGCTACACCTTC. It translates to CASSPTGRYGYTF.

J is TRBJ2-7 and V is TRBV10-3; weak D call: TRBD1 (5 bases). Deletions cut 0 bases from V and 2 bases from J, with 11 bases between. This CDR3 contains 15 residues. Germline V lookup: CDR1 ENHRY, CDR2 SYGVKD. The CDR3 spells CAISESGDSTYEQYF. The CDR3 DNA is TGTGCCATCAGTGAGTCGGGTGACAGTACCTACGAGCAGTACTTC.

As regards this clone: This sample includes further DNA sequences coding for the same CDR3. This chain joins TRBV12-3 or TRBV12-4 and TRBJ1-2, with 7 bases identical to TRBD1. The trim removed 1 base at V and 5 bases at J, leaving 1 base unmatched. The length of the CDR3 is 13 residues. The CDR3 is CASSLGQGYGYTF. In DNA form, the CDR3 reads TGTGCCAGCAGTTTAGGACAGGGATATGGCTACACCTTC.

The CDR3 nucleotides read TGTGCCTGGGGCGCAGGTGAGCAGTTCTTC. This gives the protein CAWGAGEQFF. This rearrangement joins TRBV30 to TRBJ2-1; D call uncertain. The CDR3 consists of 10 residues. Trimming removed 5 bases from V and 9 bases from J, with 8 bases in between. Germline assignment: CDR1 GTSNPN and CDR2 SVGIG (reference sequence).

This chain uses TRBV5-6 with TRBJ2-4; D possibly corresponds to TRBD1 (5 bases). The V end lost 2 bases, the J end lost 6 bases, and 12 bases lay between the germline ends. CDR3 length equals 14 residues. Germline V gene sequence: CDR1 SGHDT, CDR2 YYEEEE. The CDR3, as DNA: TGTGCCAGCAGCTTAGTCAGCCAGGGAAACATTCAGTACTTC. Translation: CASSLVSQGNIQYF.